This T cell receptor beta chain was captured by sequencing in a study of T-cell reconstitution after alpha-beta-depleted transplantation in children. The CDR3 consists of 13 residues. CDR1 and CDR2 (germline): LNHDA, SQIVND (reference sequence). V lost 4 bases, J lost 0 bases, and 6 bases lay in between. Molecular barcoding with unique molecular identifiers was used for the TCRbeta library. TCRdb redid the calling of the PCR reads with MiXCR, one entry per CDR3 protein. In the table there are about 500,000 distinct CDR3 sequences, approximately 10% of which are singletons. Sequencing was performed on PBMCs, mostly from graft donor cells, taken 180 days after TCRalphabeta/CD19-depleted stem cell transplant. This sequence originates from a female patient under 10 years old who had a stem cell transplant for aplastic anemia, so the T cells may come from the graft donor. V and J are TRBV19 and TRBJ1-1; D gene unclear. The DNA for the CDR3 is TGTGCCAGTAGTACAGCTATGAACACTGAAGCTTTCTTT. Translation: CASSTAMNTEAFF. Full variable domain (missing parts from reference TRBV19 and TRBJ1-1): DGGITQSPKYLFRKEGQNVTLSCEQNLNHDAMYWYRQDPGQGLRLIYYSQIVNDFQKGDIAEGYSVSREKKESFPLTVTSAQKNPTAFYLCASSTAMNTEAFFGQGTRLTVV.